Below, 5 T cell receptor beta chains from the same sample are listed, as sequenced in a study of cytomegalovirus exposure and HLA in healthy donors (dated by TCRdb to about 2017). Libraries were built with the immunoSEQ multiplex PCR assay. For the multiplex PCR, a mixture combining 60 forward primers for TCR Vbeta segments and 13 reverse primers for TCR Jbeta segments was used. The clones in this table, taken by TCRdb from immuneACCESS, are in-frame only. Not every clone is retained; where verified, under half of the shortfall comes from an unresolved V gene, and the cause of the rest is unknown. Counted in this sample were roughly 100,000 clones; approximately 70% of them appeared once. Roughly 0.76% of the sample goes to the ten largest clones. The sample taken for sequencing was PBMCs. The receptor set was obtained from a boy under 18 in good health and CMV-seronegative.

The chain is built from TRBV5-4 and TRBJ2-1, with a tentative D call TRBD2 (5 bases). CDR3 length equals 13 residues. V was clipped by 0 bases and J by 9 bases, with 10 bases between them. Germline assignment: CDR1 SGHNT and CDR2 YYREEE (reference sequence). The CDR3 DNA sequence: TGTGCCAGCAGCTTGGGGACTCCCACTGAGCAGTTCTTC. Protein product: CASSLGTPTEQFF. Looking up the rest from reference TRBV5-4 and TRBJ2-1 gives the full variable domain: ETGVTQSPTHLIKTRGQQVTLRCSSQSGHNTVSWYQQALGQGPQFIFQYYREEENGRGNFPPRFSGLQFPNYSSELNVNALELDDSALYLCASSLGTPTEQFFGPGTRLTVL.

The chain couples TRBV28 to TRBJ1-3; 7 positions agree with TRBD1. V was pared by 3 bases and J by 1 base, with 9 bases of the junction left unmatched. Germline assignment: CDR1 MDHEN and CDR2 SYDVKM. The length of the CDR3 is 17 residues. The CDR3 nucleotides are TGTGCCAGCAGTTTCCCCTCCCGGGACAGATCTGGAAACACCATATATTTT. Its protein is CASSFPSRDRSGNTIYF.

The chain joins TRBV9 to TRBJ1-1; no clear D gene. Germline assignment: CDR1 SGDLS and CDR2 YYNGEE. This CDR3 region has 13 residues. Trimming cost V 0 bases and J 4 bases, with 7 bases left between them. CDR3: CASSVDSGTEAFF. CDR3 in DNA: TGTGCCAGCAGCGTAGATAGTGGCACTGAAGCTTTCTTT.

This clone was observed a few times. The V and J genes are TRBV5-1 and TRBJ2-5, with TRBD2 identical over 13 bases. Germline lookup yields CDR1 SGHRS and CDR2 YFSETQ. This CDR3 comprises 14 residues. The ends lost 7 bases at V and 9 bases at J; junction bases unmatched: 9. CDR3 amino acids: CASGGLAGSEAQYF. CDR3 sequence (DNA): TGCGCCAGCGGGGGACTAGCGGGATCCGAGGCCCAGTACTTC.

This clone was picked up a small number of times. The CDR3, as DNA: TGTGCCAGCAGCTTTCCAGGAACAGAGACCCAGTACTTC. It translates to CASSFPGTETQYF. This chain links TRBV7-8 with TRBJ2-5, with D uncertain. Between the trimmed V and J ends, which lost 3 bases and 4 bases, there was a span of 9 bases. The CDR3 loop spans 13 amino acids. Germline CDR1 and CDR2: SGHVS and FQNEAQ.